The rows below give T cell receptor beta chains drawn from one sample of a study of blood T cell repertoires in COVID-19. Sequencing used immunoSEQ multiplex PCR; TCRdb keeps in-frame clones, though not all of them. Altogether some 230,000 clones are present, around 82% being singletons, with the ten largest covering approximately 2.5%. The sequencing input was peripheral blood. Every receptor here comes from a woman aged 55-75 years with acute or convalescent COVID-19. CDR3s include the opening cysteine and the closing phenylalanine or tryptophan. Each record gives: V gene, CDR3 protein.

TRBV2,CASSEPPATRSYGYTF
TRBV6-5,CASSYSQTPGNTIYF
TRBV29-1,CSVRTGLSYNEQFF
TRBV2,CASTRDSIAGPARAFF
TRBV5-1,CASSRVNSGANVLTF
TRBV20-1,CSASKGTGGIEQFF
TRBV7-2,CASTLSRGNTEAFF
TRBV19,CASSSGPSNQPQHF
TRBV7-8,CASSSTSGGFGYTF
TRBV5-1,CASSRTGGLAMDEQFF
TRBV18,CASSPAGLAINYEQYF
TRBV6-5,CASRLTGPNGELFF
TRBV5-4,CASSLATGVAGNTIYF
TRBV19,CASIRQGGTIYF
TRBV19,CASSTAGIGNEQFF
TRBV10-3,CAISETEHSGANVLTF
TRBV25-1,CASTRMGGTEAFF
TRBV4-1,CASSQSSGAYEQYF
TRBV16,CASSRAGGLGNEQFF
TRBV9,CASPRLRGLTDTQYF
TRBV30,CAWSVGGRGDGYTF
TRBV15,CATSQRREITDTQYF
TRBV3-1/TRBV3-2,CASTLRVGSGANVLTF
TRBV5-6,CASSLPGSRHGYTF
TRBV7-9,CASSLKGEWSTEAFF
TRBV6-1,CASSEPGAGQPQHF
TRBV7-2,CASSLALSDSPLHF
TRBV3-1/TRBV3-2,CASSQYRDSSGNTIYF
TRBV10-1,CASSEFPHGLPIYGYTF
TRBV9,CASSASSGNKNIQYF
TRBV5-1,CASSLGGHSTDTQYF
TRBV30,CAWSFLAGGPGTQYF